This T cell receptor beta chain was captured in a study of OX40 agonist ivuxolimab in advanced cancers. About the study: Every patient in dose escalation had hepatocellular carcinoma, melanoma, renal cell or head and neck cancer. Three individuals attained partial responses, comprising one hepatocellular carcinoma case and two cutaneous melanoma cases.

Here immunoSEQ multiplex PCR was the method, and the copy in TCRdb shows in-frame clones only, minus some. The repertoire consists of roughly 100,000 clones, with 90% to 95% occurring once and the leading ten covering about 0.24%. Study-level findings and limits: More expanded clones were found, on average, in CD8+ than in CD4+ T cells.

Details on this clone: The antigen is unknown.

This CDR3 contains 15 residues. V was clipped by 4 bases and J by 3 bases; unmatched bases: 6. CDR1 is SEHNR and CDR2 is FQNEAQ in the germline V gene (reference sequence). V usage is TRBV7-9 and J usage is TRBJ1-1; 9 bases are shared with TRBD1. This receptor was obtained from an adult with an advanced solid tumor such as melanoma, head and neck, liver or kidney cancer. The specimen comprised CD4+ or CD8+ T cells sorted from blood, sampled in a trial of the OX40 agonist ivuxolimab. The CDR3 sequence: CASSSRTGEDTEAFF. The CDR3 DNA sequence: TGTGCCAGCAGCTCCCGGACAGGGGAGGACACTGAAGCTTTCTTT.